The source of this T cell receptor (beta chain) is a study of blood T cell repertoires in COVID-19. The junction had 16 bases not matched to a gene; V was cut back by 7 bases and J by 15 bases. This CDR3 is built from 13 residues. Germline CDR1 and CDR2: MDHEN and SYDVKM. Measured with immunoSEQ multiplex PCR; TCRdb has only the in-frame clones, and not every one. The repertoire holds 150,000 or so clones, less than 95% seen once, with approximately 0.59% in the top ten. The material sequenced was peripheral blood. The receptor comes from a man aged 45 to 65 with acute or convalescent COVID-19. The chain carries TRBV28 and TRBJ2-3; 7 nucleotides align to TRBD2. CDR3 sequence (DNA): TGTGCCAGCATCCCCATGGGGAGGGAGGCAAGATATTTT. This sequence encodes CASIPMGREARYF.